This TCR beta chain is drawn from a study of response to subunit inactivated influenza vaccine. TCRdb re-derived calls from the RT-PCR reads in MiXCR, one entry per CDR3 protein. The sample yields hundreds of thousands of distinct CDR3 sequences, approximately 7.7% seen once. CDR3 length equals 14 residues. CDR1 is LNHDA, CDR2 SQIVND, per germline (reference sequence). Trimming removed 5 bases at V and 7 bases at J, with 15 bases between. This clonotype was recorded a few times. The TCR was taken from a man between 50 and 75 years old who received an inactivated influenza vaccine. V gene TRBV19 combines with J gene TRBJ2-1; D possibly corresponds to TRBD2 (6 bases). The input for sequencing was PBMCs from blood, taken 23 to 25 months after vaccination. This CDR3 reads CASSSTGEWNEQFF. Written as DNA, the CDR3 is TGTGCCAGTAGTTCGACGGGAGAATGGAATGAGCAGTTCTTC.